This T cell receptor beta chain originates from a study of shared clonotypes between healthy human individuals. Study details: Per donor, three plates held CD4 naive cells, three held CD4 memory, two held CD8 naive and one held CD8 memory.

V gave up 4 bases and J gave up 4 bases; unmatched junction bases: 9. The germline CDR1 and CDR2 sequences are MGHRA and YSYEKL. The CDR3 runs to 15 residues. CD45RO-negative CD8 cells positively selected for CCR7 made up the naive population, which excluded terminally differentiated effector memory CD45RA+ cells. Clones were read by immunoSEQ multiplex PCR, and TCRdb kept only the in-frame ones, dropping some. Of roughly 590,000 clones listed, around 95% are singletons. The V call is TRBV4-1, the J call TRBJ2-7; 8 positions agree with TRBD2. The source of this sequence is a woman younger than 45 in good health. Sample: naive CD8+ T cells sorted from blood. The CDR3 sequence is CASSPTGTSRYEQYF. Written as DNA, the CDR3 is TGCGCCAGCAGCCCAACCGGGACTAGTCGGTACGAGCAGTACTTC.